The clone carrying this T cell receptor beta chain was found many times. The CDR3 contains 19 residues. CDR1 and CDR2 (germline): GTSNPN, SVGIG (reference sequence). V lost 1 base, J lost 3 bases, and 19 bases stayed unmatched. Profiling relied on immunoSEQ multiplex PCR, and the TCRdb table lists in-frame clones only, not all of them. The sample includes some 180,000 clones, 85% to 90% of them seen just once. The sample belongs to a study of blood T cell repertoires in COVID-19. Sequenced material: peripheral blood. The TCR sequence derives from a man aged 40-49 years with active or convalescent COVID-19. J is TRBJ2-7 and V is TRBV30; the match to TRBD2 covers 9 bases. CDR3 DNA sequence: TGTGCCTGGAGTGACGAAGTAGCGGGAGCGAGAGAAAAGAACTACGAGCAGTACTTC. This codes for CAWSDEVAGAREKNYEQYF.